A selection of T cell receptor beta chains follows, all from one sample in a study of shared clonotypes between healthy human individuals. The table came from immunoSEQ multiplex PCR; TCRdb's copy has only in-frame clones and leaves some out. The sample lists over a million clones, more than 95% occurring once. Sequenced input: naive CD4+ T cells sorted from blood. Every receptor here comes from a man aged 30 to 45 in good health. The CDR3 runs from the conserved cysteine through the conserved F or W. A D gene is named only where the DNA matches it firmly. Size is stated for part of the rows, as once, few or many counts, or as a class when the clone is expanded.

V: TRBV29-1
length: 14
D: TRBD1
size: once
J: TRBJ1-1
DNA: TGCAGCGCACGCAGGGGGAGGGATGACACTGAAGCTTTCTTT
CDR3: CSARRGRDDTEAFF

V: TRBV5-1
length: 15
D: NA
size: NA
J: TRBJ2-3
DNA: TGCGCCAGCAGCTTGGATCCCGGGACCACAGATACGCAGTATTTT
CDR3: CASSLDPGTTDTQYF

V: TRBV4-1
length: 19
D: TRBD2
size: NA
J: TRBJ2-5
DNA: TGCGCCAGCAGCCAATTATCTAGCGGGAGAAATCTATTAGAGGAGACCCAGTACTTC
CDR3: CASSQLSSGRNLLEETQYF

V: TRBV13
length: 15
D: NA
size: once
J: TRBJ2-7
DNA: TGTGCCAGCAGCGTCCAGGGTATTCTCTCCTACGAGCAGTACTTC
CDR3: CASSVQGILSYEQYF

V: TRBV10-3
length: 15
D: TRBD2
size: NA
J: TRBJ2-7
DNA: TGTGCCATCAGTGAGTCTGGACTAGGGTCGGGCGAGCAGTACTTC
CDR3: CAISESGLGSGEQYF

V: TRBV6-1
length: 15
D: NA
size: NA
J: TRBJ1-1
DNA: TGTGCCAGCAGTGGGAGGGGGTCGGGAAACACTGAAGCTTTCTTT
CDR3: CASSGRGSGNTEAFF

V: TRBV29-1
length: 13
D: TRBD2
size: few
J: TRBJ2-7
DNA: TGCAGCGTTGCGCCTAGCGGCACCTACGAGCAGTACTTC
CDR3: CSVAPSGTYEQYF

V: TRBV19
length: 16
D: NA
size: NA
J: TRBJ2-7
DNA: TGTGCCAGTAGTACGCCACCATTCCGGGACGGCTACGAGCAGTACTTC
CDR3: CASSTPPFRDGYEQYF

V: TRBV9
length: 15
D: TRBD2
size: once
J: TRBJ2-3
DNA: TGTGCCAGCAGCGTTAGCGGGAGGGCCGTAGATACGCAGTATTTT
CDR3: CASSVSGRAVDTQYF

V: TRBV27
length: 14
D: NA
size: NA
J: TRBJ1-4
DNA: TGTGCCAGCAGTAGGACGCAGGGCTTTGAAAAACTGTTTTTT
CDR3: CASSRTQGFEKLFF

V: TRBV9
length: 14
D: NA
size: NA
J: TRBJ2-3
DNA: TGTGCCAGCAGCGCTCTGAGTAGCACAGATACGCAGTATTTT
CDR3: CASSALSSTDTQYF

V: TRBV6-1
length: 19
D: NA
size: NA
J: TRBJ2-5
DNA: TGTGCCAGCAGTGATCGGATCGGGGGCGCTTTGGCTATTGGGGAGACCCAGTACTTC
CDR3: CASSDRIGGALAIGETQYF

V: TRBV18
length: 14
D: NA
size: NA
J: TRBJ2-1
DNA: TGTGCCAGCTCACCTAGGGGTTTTTACGATGAGCAGTTCTTC
CDR3: CASSPRGFYDEQFF

V: TRBV18
length: 14
D: NA
size: NA
J: TRBJ1-2
DNA: TGTGCCAGCTCACCCCAGGATGGACGATATGGCTACACCTTC
CDR3: CASSPQDGRYGYTF

V: TRBV30
length: 13
D: NA
size: NA
J: TRBJ2-1
DNA: TGTGCCTCCTCCTGGGGGGTCTCGAATGAGCAGTTCTTC
CDR3: CASSWGVSNEQFF

V: TRBV11-2
length: 13
D: NA
size: once
J: TRBJ2-5
DNA: TGTGCCAGCAGCACCACTAGGGTGGAGACCCAGTACTTC
CDR3: CASSTTRVETQYF

V: TRBV5-1
length: 16
D: TRBD1
size: NA
J: TRBJ2-7
DNA: TGCGCCAGCAGCAAAGGGACAGGGGGCTACTCCTACGAGCAGTACTTC
CDR3: CASSKGTGGYSYEQYF